The 16 T cell receptor beta chains in this list originate from one sample, sequenced in a study of shared clonotypes between healthy human individuals. The table came from immunoSEQ multiplex PCR; TCRdb's copy has only in-frame clones and leaves some out. The table records a few million clones, 85% to 95% of them present only once. Source material: naive CD4+ T cells from PBMCs. Subset here: CD45RA+ positively selected. Receptors were obtained from a man between 18 and 35 years old in good health. Some clones in this sample may be carry-over from other donors' samples.

The DNA of the CDR3 is TGCAGCGTTGGGGTTGGTACAGGGGGCTCCTACGAGCAGTACTTC. Translation gives CSVGVGTGGSYEQYF. The chain couples TRBV29-1 to TRBJ2-7; 8 nucleotides agree with TRBD1. Per germline, CDR1 SQVTM and CDR2 ANQGSEA. This CDR3 is built from 15 residues. The V segment lost 4 bases and the J segment 0 bases; nucleotides outside the gene matches: 8.

This rearrangement joins TRBV7-2 to TRBJ2-7; weak D call: TRBD2 (6 bases). V lost 5 bases to trimming and J lost 1 base, with 12 bases between them. There are 14 residues in the CDR3. CDR1 and CDR2 (germline): SGHTA, FQGNSA. CDR3 residues: CASSISGGSYEQYF. The CDR3 DNA sequence: TGTGCCAGCAGCATTAGCGGAGGATCCTACGAGCAGTACTTC.

This clone was seen a single time. Other DNA sequences within the sample encode an identical CDR3. The chain combines TRBV4-2 with TRBJ2-1; 7 nucleotides align to TRBD2. Germline loops: CDR1 LGHNA, CDR2 YNFKEQ. After removal of 1 base from V and 3 bases from J, the junction contained 3 bases not matched to a gene. The CDR3 extends over 15 amino acids. The CDR3 sequence: CASSQASGNYNEQFF. The CDR3 DNA sequence: TGTGCCAGCAGCCAAGCCAGCGGGAACTACAATGAGCAGTTCTTC.

The chain employs TRBV4-3 and TRBJ2-2; 10 nucleotides match TRBD2. V gave up 2 bases and J gave up 3 bases; unmatched junction bases: 9. The CDR3 spans 18 residues. Germline assignment: CDR1 LGHNA and CDR2 YSLEER. The DNA for the CDR3 is TGCGCCAGCAGCCAAAATCCTACTAGCGGGATTTACACCGGGGAGCTGTTTTTT. This codes for CASSQNPTSGIYTGELFF.

This clone was observed a single time. This chain uses TRBV5-1 with TRBJ2-7; possibly TRBD1 for D (7 bases). There are 15 residues in the CDR3. Germline-derived CDR1 and CDR2 are SGHRS and YFSETQ. Between the trimmed V and J ends, which lost 4 bases and 1 base, there was a span of 15 bases. The CDR3 DNA follows: TGCGCCAGCAGCCAACAGACAGGGAGGTCCTACGAGCAGTACTTC. Protein sequence: CASSQQTGRSYEQYF.

The sample holds one count of this clone. The chain couples TRBV5-1 to TRBJ1-2; D may be TRBD1 (6 bases). This CDR3 is 16 amino acids long. From germline, CDR1 is SGHRS and CDR2 YFSETQ. V lost 0 bases, J lost 2 bases, and 14 bases lay in between. The CDR3 DNA reads as TGCGCCAGCAGCTTGGCTAGTCAGGGGTTAAACTATGGCTACACCTTC. Protein product: CASSLASQGLNYGYTF. The variable domain in full, with the rest retrieved from reference TRBV5-1 and TRBJ1-2, is KAGVTQTPRYLIKTRGQQVTLSCSPISGHRSVSWYQQTPGQGLQFLFEYFSETQRNKGNFPGRFSGRQFSNSRSEMNVSTLELGDSALYLCASSLASQGLNYGYTFGSGTRLTVV.

The chain is built from TRBV6-1 and TRBJ2-7; D remains ambiguous. The CDR3 consists of 12 residues. The germline V gene has CDR1 MNHNS and CDR2 SASEGT. V was cut by 4 bases and J by 2 bases, with 6 bases left in between. The CDR3 is CASSGQPYEQYF. The CDR3 DNA follows: TGTGCCAGCAGTGGTCAACCCTACGAGCAGTACTTC.

As concerns this clone: This sample also contains other DNA sequences that code for the same CDR3. The chain has TRBV18 and TRBJ1-1; TRBD1 might be the D (5 bases). The CDR3 length is 14 residues. V dropped 1 base and J dropped 4 bases, with 10 bases sitting between them. The germline V gene has CDR1 KGHSH and CDR2 LQKENI. CDR3 in DNA: TGTGCCAGCTCACCACGAACGGGGGGCACTGAAGCTTTCTTT. Amino acids: CASSPRTGGTEAFF.

This clone showed up just once. The DNA of the CDR3 is TGTGCCTGGAGTGTAGGGTATTTCGGAAACACCATATATTTT. Amino acids: CAWSVGYFGNTIYF. The rearrangement joins TRBV30 to TRBJ1-3, with no clear D. The V end lost 0 bases, the J end lost 4 bases, and 10 bases lay between the germline ends. The CDR3 spans 14 residues. Germline V CDR1 and CDR2: GTSNPN, SVGIG (reference sequence).

The chain uses TRBV4-2 and TRBJ2-3, with no clear D. The CDR3 loop spans 14 amino acids. Per the germline V gene, CDR1 is LGHNA and CDR2 is YNFKEQ. The V and J ends lost 3 bases and 3 bases respectively, with 10 bases between them. CDR3 loop: CASSHRLRTDTQYF. In nucleotides, the CDR3 is TGTGCCAGCAGCCACCGCCTGAGGACAGATACGCAGTATTTT.

The V call is TRBV27, the J call TRBJ2-1; the D gene is possibly TRBD2 (5 bases). Trimming removed 8 bases from V and 12 bases from J, with 14 bases in between. The CDR3 is made up of 11 amino acids. Germline V CDR1 and CDR2: MNHEY, SMNVEV (reference sequence). The CDR3 spells CASGEFERQFF. Here the CDR3 DNA reads TGTGCCAGCGGGGAGTTCGAACGGCAGTTCTTC.

The chain joins TRBV4-1 to TRBJ1-3; tentative D call: TRBD1 (6 bases). Looked up from germline, CDR1 is MGHRA and CDR2 is YSYEKL. The CDR3 extends over 18 amino acids. The ends were cut back, 1 base at V and 2 bases at J, with 18 bases in the middle. The CDR3 region is CASSQALPLQGAGNTIYF. The DNA of the CDR3 is TGCGCCAGCAGCCAAGCACTCCCTTTACAGGGAGCTGGAAACACCATATATTTT.

This CDR3 is CASSFERKETQYF. The CDR3 bases are TGTGCCAGCAGCTTTGAACGTAAAGAGACCCAGTACTTC. V is TRBV7-6 and J is TRBJ2-5, with no clear D. The germline gives CDR1 SGHVS, CDR2 FNYEAQ. The CDR3 spans 13 residues. V was clipped by 3 bases and J by 3 bases, with 8 bases between them.

The chain recombines TRBV10-3 with TRBJ1-5; the D is unclear. The germline CDR1 and CDR2 sequences are ENHRY and SYGVKD. V lost 7 bases and J 9 bases, leaving 16 bases between the germline ends. The CDR3 covers 13 residues. The CDR3: CAIKRQAGGPQHF. In DNA form, the CDR3 reads TGTGCCATCAAAAGGCAGGCTGGCGGGCCCCAGCATTTT.

V usage is TRBV29-1 and J usage is TRBJ2-3; 8 bases fit TRBD2. The CDR3 extends over 17 amino acids. V trimming: 2 bases; J trimming: 0 bases; junction bases outside the gene matches: 10. Germline V gene data show CDR1 as SQVTM and CDR2 as ANQGSEA. CDR3 coding DNA: TGCAGCGTTGAACCGTCCCGGCCTAGCGGGAGCACAGATACGCAGTATTTT. Its protein product is CSVEPSRPSGSTDTQYF.

The chain has TRBV29-1 and TRBJ2-7; 14 bases agree with TRBD2. This CDR3 is built from 14 residues. Germline V CDR1 and CDR2: SQVTM, ANQGSEA. J was trimmed by 6 bases and V by 7 bases; bases with no gene match: 8. This chain's CDR3 is CSAKLGLAGVEQYF. CDR3 in DNA: TGCAGCGCAAAACTGGGACTAGCGGGAGTCGAGCAGTACTTC.